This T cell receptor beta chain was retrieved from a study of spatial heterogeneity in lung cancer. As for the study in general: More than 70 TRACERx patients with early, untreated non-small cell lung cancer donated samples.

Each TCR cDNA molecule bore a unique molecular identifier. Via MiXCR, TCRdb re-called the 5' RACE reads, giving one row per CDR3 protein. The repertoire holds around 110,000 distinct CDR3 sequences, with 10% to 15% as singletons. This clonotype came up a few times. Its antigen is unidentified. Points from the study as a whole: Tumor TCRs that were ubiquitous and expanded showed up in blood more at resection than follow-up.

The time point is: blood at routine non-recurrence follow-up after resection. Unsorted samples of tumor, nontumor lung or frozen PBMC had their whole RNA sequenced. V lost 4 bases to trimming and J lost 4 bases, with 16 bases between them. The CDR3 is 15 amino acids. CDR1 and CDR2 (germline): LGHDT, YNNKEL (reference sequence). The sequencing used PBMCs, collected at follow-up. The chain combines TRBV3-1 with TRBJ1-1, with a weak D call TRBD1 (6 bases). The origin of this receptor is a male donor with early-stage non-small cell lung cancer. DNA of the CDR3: TGTGCCAGCAGCCCTGCCGGGACATTCGGCACTGAAGCTTTCTTT. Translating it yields CASSPAGTFGTEAFF.